This TCR beta chain was sequenced during a study of cytomegalovirus exposure and HLA in healthy donors. As for the study in general: Earlier results showed roughly 120 million unique TCR beta sequences derived from roughly 200 million T cells.

In the PCR, 60 Vbeta and 13 Jbeta primers were used. Here immunoSEQ multiplex PCR was the method, and the copy in TCRdb shows in-frame clones only, minus some. This listing includes 55,000 to 80,000 clones. Germline trimming cut 1 base from V and 0 bases from J; bases unmatched to any gene: 1. The V gene's germline CDR1 is SGHNT and CDR2 YYREEE (reference sequence). The CDR3 has 16 residues. The sample taken for sequencing was PBMCs. The chain is built from TRBV5-4 and TRBJ2-2; 9 positions agree with TRBD2. This sequence originates from a middle-aged man in good health and CMV-seronegative. The CDR3 sequence: CASSLQRGANTGELFF. CDR3 bases: TGTGCCAGCAGCTTGCAGCGGGGGGCGAACACCGGGGAGCTGTTTTTT.